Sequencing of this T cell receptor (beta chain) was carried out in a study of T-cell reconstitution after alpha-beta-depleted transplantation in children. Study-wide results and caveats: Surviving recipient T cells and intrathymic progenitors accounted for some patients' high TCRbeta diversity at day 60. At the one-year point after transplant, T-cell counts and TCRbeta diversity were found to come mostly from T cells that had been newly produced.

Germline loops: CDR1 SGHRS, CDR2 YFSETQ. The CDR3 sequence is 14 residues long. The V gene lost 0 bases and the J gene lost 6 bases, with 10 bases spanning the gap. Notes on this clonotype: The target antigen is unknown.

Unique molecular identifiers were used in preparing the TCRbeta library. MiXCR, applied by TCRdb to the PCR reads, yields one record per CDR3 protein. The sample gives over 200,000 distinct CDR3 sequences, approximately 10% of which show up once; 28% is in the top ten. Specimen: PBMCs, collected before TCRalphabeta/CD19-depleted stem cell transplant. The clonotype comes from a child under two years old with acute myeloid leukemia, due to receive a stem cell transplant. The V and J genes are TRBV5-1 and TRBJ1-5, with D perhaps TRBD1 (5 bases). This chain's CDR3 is CASSLVQGGQPQHF. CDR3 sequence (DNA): TGCGCCAGCAGCTTGGTTCAGGGCGGTCAGCCCCAGCATTTT.